This TCR beta chain was profiled in a study of shared clonotypes between healthy human individuals. Germline assignment: CDR1 MRHNA and CDR2 SNTAGT. This CDR3 is built from 15 residues. Germline trimming cut 0 bases from V and 9 bases from J; bases unmatched to any gene: 7. This clone has at least ten counts. TCRdb keeps only in-frame clones here, not all; method: immunoSEQ multiplex PCR. The sample has fewer than 150,000 clones; around 66% are singletons. This TCR derives from a young woman in good health. The chain recombines TRBV6-4 with TRBJ2-1; TRBD2 matches 8 bases. Sequenced input: memory CD8+ T cells sorted from blood. Subset of the sample: CD45RO+ cells pooled with CCR7-negative TemRA cells. The CDR3 sequence: CASSDSSLAGSEQFF. In DNA form, the CDR3 reads TGTGCCAGCAGTGACTCGAGCCTAGCGGGTAGTGAGCAGTTCTTC.